The rows below give T cell receptor beta chains drawn from one sample of a study of T cell repertoires in cytomegalovirus infection. In TCRdb, the reads were re-called with MiXCR into one record per CDR3 protein. The sample holds 500,000 to 600,000 distinct CDR3 sequences, 15% to 20% seen once. Sequenced: CD8+ T cells from PBMCs. The receptors derive from a human donor in good health (CMV status not recorded). Some clones in this sample may be carry-over from other donors' samples. Each CDR3 is given with its conserved first and last residue. A D gene is named only where the DNA matches it firmly. The size of a clone is reported for some rows only, either as once, few or many, or as a class for expanded clones.

TRBJ2-1,-,TRBV28,many,15,CASSSRRDVWNEQFF,TGTGCCAGCAGTTCACGGCGGGACGTTTGGAATGAGCAGTTCTTC
TRBJ1-1,TRBD1,TRBV12-3/TRBV12-4,few,18,CASSPFGPILTGDTEAFF,TGTGCCAGCAGTCCCTTTGGCCCGATCCTGACAGGGGACACTGAAGCTTTCTTT
TRBJ2-2,-,TRBV20-1,-,14,CSARDIGTTGELFF,TGCAGTGCTAGAGATATTGGCACCACCGGGGAGCTGTTTTTT
TRBJ2-1,-,TRBV7-3,-,15,CASSPTGPTDNEQFF,TGTGCCAGCAGCCCGACAGGCCCGACGGACAATGAGCAGTTCTTC
TRBJ2-1,-,TRBV27,-,15,CASSLSGGAGNEQFF,TGTGCCAGCAGTTTATCAGGCGGGGCAGGGAATGAGCAGTTCTTC
TRBJ1-5,-,TRBV4-1,-,16,CASSQGRQGGGQPQHF,TGCGCCAGCAGCCAAGGGCGGCAGGGCGGTGGTCAGCCCCAGCATTTT
TRBJ2-7,TRBD1,TRBV9,-,15,CASGTGTGRTYEQYF,TGTGCCAGCGGCACCGGGACAGGCAGAACCTACGAGCAGTACTTC
TRBJ1-1,-,TRBV20-1,few,15,CSARDQGPGHTEAFF,TGCAGTGCTAGAGATCAGGGCCCCGGGCACACTGAAGCTTTCTTT
TRBJ2-1,TRBD2,TRBV7-6,many,16,CASSFSAGGSYNEQFF,TGTGCCAGCAGCTTCTCGGCGGGAGGGTCCTACAATGAGCAGTTCTTC
TRBJ2-1,TRBD2,TRBV7-3,many,20,CASSLRILGSGSRDYNEQFF,TGTGCCAGCAGCTTAAGGATCTTGGGTAGCGGGAGTAGAGACTACAATGAGCAGTTCTTC
TRBJ2-5,-,TRBV4-2,few,12,CASSQEWETQYF,TGTGCCAGCAGCCAAGAATGGGAGACCCAGTACTTC
TRBJ2-7,-,TRBV19,few,13,CASSITSAREQYF,TGTGCCAGTAGTATAACCTCGGCTAGAGAGCAGTACTTC
TRBJ2-1,TRBD2,TRBV7-9,many,15,CASSPLAGGFGEQFF,TGTGCCAGCAGTCCACTAGCGGGAGGGTTTGGTGAGCAGTTCTTC
TRBJ2-7,-,TRBV27,many,14,CASGYRVSSYEQYF,TGTGCCAGCGGATACAGGGTATCATCCTACGAGCAGTACTTC
TRBJ2-3,-,TRBV9,few,14,CASSVGASTDTQYF,TGTGCCAGCAGCGTAGGAGCCAGCACAGATACGCAGTATTTT
TRBJ1-1,TRBD1,TRBV28,many,15,CASSSIRTGGTEAFF,TGTGCCAGCAGTTCGATCAGGACAGGCGGTACTGAAGCTTTCTTT
TRBJ2-7,TRBD1,TRBV7-2,many,13,CASSLGQGVEQYF,TGTGCCAGCAGCTTAGGACAGGGGGTCGAGCAGTACTTC
TRBJ2-5,-,TRBV12-3/TRBV12-4,many,16,CASSLVGHDYEETQYF,TGTGCCAGCAGTTTAGTCGGGCACGATTACGAAGAGACCCAGTACTTC
TRBJ2-2,-,TRBV27,few,13,CASSLGVPGELFF,TGTGCCAGCAGTTTAGGGGTCCCCGGGGAGCTGTTTTTT
TRBJ2-7,-,TRBV7-6,few,13,CASSPEKGYEQYF,TGTGCCAGCAGCCCCGAAAAGGGCTACGAGCAGTACTTC
TRBJ2-5,-,TRBV7-6,many,13,CASSLSHGGTQYF,TGTGCCAGCAGCTTATCCCATGGGGGGACCCAGTACTTC
TRBJ2-1,TRBD2,TRBV2,few,16,CASEPGGLAGYNEQFF,TGTGCCAGCGAACCTGGTGGGCTAGCGGGATACAATGAGCAGTTCTTC
TRBJ1-2,-,TRBV12-3/TRBV12-4,many,12,CASSFRIYGYTF,TGTGCCAGCAGTTTTCGGATTTATGGCTACACCTTC
TRBJ2-7,-,TRBV7-2,many,16,CASSLVRAGALYEQYF,TGTGCCAGCAGCTTAGTCAGGGCGGGGGCATTATACGAGCAGTACTTC
TRBJ2-2,TRBD1,TRBV11-2,-,16,CASSFEGASNTGELFF,TGTGCCAGCAGCTTCGAGGGGGCTTCGAACACCGGGGAGCTGTTTTTT
TRBJ2-1,TRBD2,TRBV11-2,many,19,CASSSPGTSGAFSYNEQFF,TGTGCCAGCAGTTCCCCCGGGACTAGCGGGGCCTTCTCCTACAATGAGCAGTTCTTC
TRBJ2-7,TRBD1,TRBV7-9,many,15,CASSTRTGSSYEQYF,TGTGCCAGCAGCACCCGGACAGGGAGCTCCTACGAGCAGTACTTC
TRBJ1-2,-,TRBV2,-,14,CASTLSPRVEGYTF,TGTGCCAGCACCCTCAGCCCCCGGGTAGAAGGCTACACCTTC
TRBJ2-5,-,TRBV3-1,-,15,CASSQEPGPKKTQYF,TGTGCCAGCAGCCAAGAACCGGGACCGAAAAAGACCCAGTACTTC
TRBJ1-3,-,TRBV28,-,16,CASNLGLSGSGNTIYF,TGTGCCAGCAACCTGGGACTTTCTGGTTCTGGAAACACCATATATTTT
TRBJ2-1,-,TRBV10-3,-,14,CAISEGESYNEQFF,TGTGCCATCAGTGAGGGGGAATCCTACAATGAGCAGTTCTTC
TRBJ2-3,TRBD1,TRBV19,few,17,CASSITPGGKGTDTQYF,TGTGCCAGTAGTATAACCCCAGGGGGAAAGGGCACAGATACGCAGTATTTT
TRBJ2-7,TRBD1,TRBV20-1,few,15,CSASVPGQGAHEQYF,TGCAGTGCTAGTGTTCCGGGACAGGGGGCACACGAGCAGTACTTC